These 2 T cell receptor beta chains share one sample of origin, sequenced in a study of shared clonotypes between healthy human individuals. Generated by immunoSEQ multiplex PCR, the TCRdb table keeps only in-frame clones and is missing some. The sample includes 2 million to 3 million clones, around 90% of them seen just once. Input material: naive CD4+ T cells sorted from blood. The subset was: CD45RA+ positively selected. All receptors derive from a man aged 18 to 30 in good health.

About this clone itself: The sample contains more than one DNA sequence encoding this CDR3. CDR3 DNA sequence: TGTGCCAGCAGCTTGGCCGGAACCTACAATGAGCAGTTCTTC. Protein sequence: CASSLAGTYNEQFF. The V and J genes are TRBV5-4 and TRBJ2-1, with no clear D. Germline V gene sequence: CDR1 SGHNT, CDR2 YYREEE (reference sequence). The CDR3 runs to 14 residues. V was trimmed by 0 bases and J by 2 bases, leaving 6 bases between them. The full variable domain, rest sourced from reference TRBV5-4 and TRBJ2-1, is ETGVTQSPTHLIKTRGQQVTLRCSSQSGHNTVSWYQQALGQGPQFIFQYYREEENGRGNFPPRFSGLQFPNYSSELNVNALELDDSALYLCASSLAGTYNEQFFGPGTRLTVL.

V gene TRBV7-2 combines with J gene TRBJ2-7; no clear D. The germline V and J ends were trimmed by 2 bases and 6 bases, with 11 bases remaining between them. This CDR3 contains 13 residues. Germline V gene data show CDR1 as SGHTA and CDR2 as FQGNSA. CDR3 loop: CASSLLEFGEQYF. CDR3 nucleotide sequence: TGTGCCAGCAGCTTACTAGAATTCGGCGAGCAGTACTTC.